This T cell receptor beta chain was observed in a study of human T cells and chemical hapten exposure. In the study overall: The study patch tested 0.01% DPC on the upper back and read results at 6 days.

Details on this clonotype: Antigen unknown.

Time point defined: patch test 1, 2 weeks after DPC sensitization. Stated treatment: therapeutic diphenylcyclopropenone sensitization with weekly scalp DPC. The study's library attached unique molecular identifiers to single cDNA molecules. TCRdb reprocessed the RACE reads via MiXCR and lists one record per CDR3 protein. The data contain 150,000 to 200,000 distinct CDR3 sequences, 13% to 15% of them singletons. General study results and limits: Healthy individuals' immune responses may differ from those of donors, who had alopecia.

The length of the CDR3 is 14 residues. Trimming removed 4 bases from V and 4 bases from J; junction bases left unmatched: 1. Germline-derived CDR1 and CDR2 are SEHNR and FQNEAQ (reference sequence). This sequence was found in a woman between 25 and 40 years old with alopecia areata. Some clones in this sample may be carry-over from other donors' samples. The chain combines TRBV7-9 with TRBJ2-1, with 10 nucleotides matching TRBD1. The sample here was whole blood, taken in connection with sensitization to the hapten diphenylcyclopropenone (DPC). The CDR3 loop reads CASSSGQGYNEQFF. In DNA form, the CDR3 reads TGTGCCAGCAGCTCGGGACAGGGGTACAATGAGCAGTTCTTC.